The 5 T cell receptor beta chains listed next were all sequenced from one sample in a study of OX40 agonist ivuxolimab in advanced cancers. Sequencing was performed with immunoSEQ multiplex PCR; in TCRdb, only in-frame clones are kept and a portion is missing. The data contain about 70,000 clones, more than 80% of them seen just once; the ten biggest clones take up more than 2.5%. The source material was CD4+ or CD8+ T cells sorted from blood, sampled in a trial of the OX40 agonist ivuxolimab. The receptors shown here come from an adult with an advanced solid tumor such as melanoma, head and neck, liver or kidney cancer.

The rearrangement links TRBV7-2 to TRBJ2-4; 7 bases map to TRBD1. CDR3 length equals 16 residues. Germline CDR1 is SGHTA and CDR2 is FQGNSA. V lost 3 bases and J lost 0; bases outside the gene matches: 5. The CDR3 here is CASSFLTGLAKNIQYF. The CDR3 nucleotides read TGTGCCAGCAGCTTCCTGACAGGGCTAGCCAAAAACATTCAGTACTTC.

This sequence joins TRBV28 and TRBJ1-6; D is uncertain. The CDR3 consists of 14 residues. V lost 1 base and J 7 bases, leaving 8 bases between the germline ends. Per germline, CDR1 MDHEN and CDR2 SYDVKM. In DNA form, the CDR3 reads TGTGCCAGCAGTTTATCCCAGGAGAATTCACCCCTCCACTTT. Encoded protein: CASSLSQENSPLHF.

This chain joins TRBV6-1 and TRBJ1-5; no definite D call. Trimming removed 8 bases from V and 4 bases from J, with 9 bases in between. Germline V gene lookup returns CDR1 MNHNS and CDR2 SASEGT. This CDR3 region has 12 residues. CDR3 bases: TGTGCCAGCGAAGGGCTTAATCAGCCCCAGCATTTT. Its translation: CASEGLNQPQHF.

The CDR3 region has the DNA TGTGCCAGCAGAGTAGGTAGCGGGGGCCGCTCCTACAATGAGCAGTTCTTC. This translates into CASRVGSGGRSYNEQFF. This rearrangement joins TRBV5-4 to TRBJ2-1; TRBD2 matches at 9 bases. The J segment lost 0 bases and the V segment lost 5 bases, leaving 9 bases of the junction unmatched. This CDR3 is built from 17 residues. Per the germline V gene, CDR1 is SGHNT and CDR2 is YYREEE (reference sequence).

The rearrangement links TRBV19 to TRBJ2-2, with 8 bases identical to TRBD1. With 4 bases clipped from V and 3 bases from J, the junction kept 4 bases outside the gene matches. This CDR3 comprises 15 residues. Germline-derived CDR1 and CDR2 are LNHDA and SQIVND (reference sequence). CDR3 sequence (DNA): TGTGCCAGTAGTAGGACAGGGACGTACACCGGGGAGCTGTTTTTT. This sequence encodes CASSRTGTYTGELFF.